A selection of T cell receptor beta chains follows, all from one sample in a study of T cells in Graves' hyperthyroidism and ophthalmopathy. TCRdb recomputed calls from the multiplex PCR reads with MiXCR, one row per CDR3 protein. The table lists about 260,000 distinct CDR3 sequences, less than 20% of them singletons, with more than 25% in the top ten. Sequenced sample: blood. The receptor set was obtained from a woman in her late teens or twenties with Graves' ophthalmopathy. Both conserved end residues are part of each CDR3. The order of the fields is D gene, clone size, J gene, V gene, CDR3 DNA, CDR3 protein. D genes are given only for firm matches. Clone size, where shown, is once, few, many, or a class for clones that have expanded.

D: NA
size: NA
J: TRBJ2-3
V: TRBV7-3
DNA: TGTGCCAGCAGCTTAACGGGTTCCGGAGATACGCAGTATTTT
CDR3: CASSLTGSGDTQYF

D: TRBD2
size: NA
J: TRBJ2-7
V: TRBV6-4
DNA: TGTGCCAGCAGTGACGGGACTAGCGGGGGCAATGAGCAGTACTTC
CDR3: CASSDGTSGGNEQYF

D: NA
size: many
J: TRBJ1-1
V: TRBV6-1
DNA: TGTGCCAGCAGTTCCTGGGGGGACTTAAACACTGAAGCTTTCTTT
CDR3: CASSSWGDLNTEAFF

D: NA
size: NA
J: TRBJ2-3
V: TRBV19
DNA: TGTGCCAGTAGTTTGGGATTTCTAGCTGGGACAGATACGCAGTATTTT
CDR3: CASSLGFLAGTDTQYF

D: NA
size: many
J: TRBJ2-2
V: TRBV13
DNA: TGTGCCAGCAGCGCAGCAGGGGTCGCGAACACCGGGGAGCTGTTTTTT
CDR3: CASSAAGVANTGELFF

D: NA
size: few
J: TRBJ1-4
V: TRBV19
DNA: TGTGCCACCGGAGGAGGAGAAAAACTGTTTTTT
CDR3: CATGGGEKLFF

D: NA
size: many
J: TRBJ2-4
V: TRBV28
DNA: TGTGCCAGCAGTTTCGCGGGGCCGAATACCAAAAACATTCAGTACTTC
CDR3: CASSFAGPNTKNIQYF

D: NA
size: many
J: TRBJ1-2
V: TRBV2
DNA: TGTGGACTAGTGAGAAACTATGGCTACACCTTC
CDR3: CGLVRNYGYTF

D: NA
size: many
J: TRBJ1-1
V: TRBV27
DNA: TGTGCCAGCAGTGATCACGGGAGGAGCACTGAAGCTTTCTTT
CDR3: CASSDHGRSTEAFF

D: NA
size: many
J: TRBJ2-7
V: TRBV3-1
DNA: TGTGCCAGCAGCCACAGCACTAGTGTTTCGGGGCTCGAGCAGTACTTC
CDR3: CASSHSTSVSGLEQYF

D: NA
size: many
J: TRBJ1-4
V: TRBV20-1
DNA: TGCAGTGCTAGATCGGTGTGGGAGGAAAAACTGTTTTTT
CDR3: CSARSVWEEKLFF

D: TRBD2
size: many
J: TRBJ2-3
V: TRBV4-3
DNA: TGCGCCAGCAGCCTGCAGGGAGGACCGGGGGGAGATACGCAGTATTTT
CDR3: CASSLQGGPGGDTQYF

D: NA
size: many
J: TRBJ1-1
V: TRBV28
DNA: TGTGCCAGCAGTTTACTGACCCTGGGGATGAACACTGAAGCTTTCTTT
CDR3: CASSLLTLGMNTEAFF

D: TRBD2
size: NA
J: TRBJ2-7
V: TRBV2
DNA: TGTGCCAGCAGTCAAGGACTAGCGGGAGGCCTTAGGAACGAGCAGTACTTC
CDR3: CASSQGLAGGLRNEQYF

D: TRBD1
size: NA
J: TRBJ1-6
V: TRBV9
DNA: TGTGCCAGCAGTAGTTCGGGACAGGATAATTCACCCCTCCACTTT
CDR3: CASSSSGQDNSPLHF

D: NA
size: few
J: TRBJ1-4
V: TRBV20-1
DNA: TGCAGTGCTAGTACTCGCGACAGTCCGTTTGAAAAACTGTTTTTT
CDR3: CSASTRDSPFEKLFF

D: NA
size: many
J: TRBJ1-3
V: TRBV7-9
DNA: TGTGCCAGCAGCCCCTCCCGGGTCGCTGGAAACACCATATATTTT
CDR3: CASSPSRVAGNTIYF

D: NA
size: many
J: TRBJ1-2
V: TRBV10-3
DNA: TGTGCCATCAGTGTCGGGGGTGACCGCACTAACTATGGCTACACCTTC
CDR3: CAISVGGDRTNYGYTF

D: NA
size: many
J: TRBJ2-2
V: TRBV5-4
DNA: TGTGCCAGCAGCTCCCCCGGATATAACACCGGGGAGCTGTTTTTT
CDR3: CASSSPGYNTGELFF

D: TRBD2
size: many
J: TRBJ2-3
V: TRBV11-3
DNA: TGTGCCAGCAGCCCCGGGTGGCCAAGCGGGGGGGCAGTCGGAAAAGATACGCAGTATTTT
CDR3: CASSPGWPSGGAVGKDTQYF

D: NA
size: many
J: TRBJ1-4
V: TRBV18
DNA: TGTGCCAGCTCACCCACCCTAAATGAAAAACTGTTTTTT
CDR3: CASSPTLNEKLFF

D: TRBD1
size: many
J: TRBJ1-6
V: TRBV7-9
DNA: TGTGCCAGCAGCCTACCGGGACAGGGGTATTCACCCCTCCACTTT
CDR3: CASSLPGQGYSPLHF